Detailed here is one T cell receptor beta chain. The data derive from a study of T cell changes during pregnancy in multiple sclerosis. The CDR3 runs to 19 residues. The germline CDR1 and CDR2 sequences are SGHRS and YFSETQ. J gave up 0 bases and V 0 bases, and 7 bases lay outside the gene matches. The assay was immunoSEQ multiplex PCR, and TCRdb's table has in-frame clones only and misses some. The sample records roughly 68,000 clones, just over 90% being singletons. The sample here was peripheral blood, taken in the second trimester of pregnancy. The receptor was isolated from a female donor in good health, enrolled as a control in a pregnancy study. The genes are TRBV5-1 and TRBJ2-7; TRBD2 matches 15 bases. The CDR3 spells CASSLAGLAGGSLSYEQYF. DNA of the CDR3: TGCGCCAGCAGCTTGGCGGGACTAGCGGGAGGAAGCCTCTCCTACGAGCAGTACTTC.